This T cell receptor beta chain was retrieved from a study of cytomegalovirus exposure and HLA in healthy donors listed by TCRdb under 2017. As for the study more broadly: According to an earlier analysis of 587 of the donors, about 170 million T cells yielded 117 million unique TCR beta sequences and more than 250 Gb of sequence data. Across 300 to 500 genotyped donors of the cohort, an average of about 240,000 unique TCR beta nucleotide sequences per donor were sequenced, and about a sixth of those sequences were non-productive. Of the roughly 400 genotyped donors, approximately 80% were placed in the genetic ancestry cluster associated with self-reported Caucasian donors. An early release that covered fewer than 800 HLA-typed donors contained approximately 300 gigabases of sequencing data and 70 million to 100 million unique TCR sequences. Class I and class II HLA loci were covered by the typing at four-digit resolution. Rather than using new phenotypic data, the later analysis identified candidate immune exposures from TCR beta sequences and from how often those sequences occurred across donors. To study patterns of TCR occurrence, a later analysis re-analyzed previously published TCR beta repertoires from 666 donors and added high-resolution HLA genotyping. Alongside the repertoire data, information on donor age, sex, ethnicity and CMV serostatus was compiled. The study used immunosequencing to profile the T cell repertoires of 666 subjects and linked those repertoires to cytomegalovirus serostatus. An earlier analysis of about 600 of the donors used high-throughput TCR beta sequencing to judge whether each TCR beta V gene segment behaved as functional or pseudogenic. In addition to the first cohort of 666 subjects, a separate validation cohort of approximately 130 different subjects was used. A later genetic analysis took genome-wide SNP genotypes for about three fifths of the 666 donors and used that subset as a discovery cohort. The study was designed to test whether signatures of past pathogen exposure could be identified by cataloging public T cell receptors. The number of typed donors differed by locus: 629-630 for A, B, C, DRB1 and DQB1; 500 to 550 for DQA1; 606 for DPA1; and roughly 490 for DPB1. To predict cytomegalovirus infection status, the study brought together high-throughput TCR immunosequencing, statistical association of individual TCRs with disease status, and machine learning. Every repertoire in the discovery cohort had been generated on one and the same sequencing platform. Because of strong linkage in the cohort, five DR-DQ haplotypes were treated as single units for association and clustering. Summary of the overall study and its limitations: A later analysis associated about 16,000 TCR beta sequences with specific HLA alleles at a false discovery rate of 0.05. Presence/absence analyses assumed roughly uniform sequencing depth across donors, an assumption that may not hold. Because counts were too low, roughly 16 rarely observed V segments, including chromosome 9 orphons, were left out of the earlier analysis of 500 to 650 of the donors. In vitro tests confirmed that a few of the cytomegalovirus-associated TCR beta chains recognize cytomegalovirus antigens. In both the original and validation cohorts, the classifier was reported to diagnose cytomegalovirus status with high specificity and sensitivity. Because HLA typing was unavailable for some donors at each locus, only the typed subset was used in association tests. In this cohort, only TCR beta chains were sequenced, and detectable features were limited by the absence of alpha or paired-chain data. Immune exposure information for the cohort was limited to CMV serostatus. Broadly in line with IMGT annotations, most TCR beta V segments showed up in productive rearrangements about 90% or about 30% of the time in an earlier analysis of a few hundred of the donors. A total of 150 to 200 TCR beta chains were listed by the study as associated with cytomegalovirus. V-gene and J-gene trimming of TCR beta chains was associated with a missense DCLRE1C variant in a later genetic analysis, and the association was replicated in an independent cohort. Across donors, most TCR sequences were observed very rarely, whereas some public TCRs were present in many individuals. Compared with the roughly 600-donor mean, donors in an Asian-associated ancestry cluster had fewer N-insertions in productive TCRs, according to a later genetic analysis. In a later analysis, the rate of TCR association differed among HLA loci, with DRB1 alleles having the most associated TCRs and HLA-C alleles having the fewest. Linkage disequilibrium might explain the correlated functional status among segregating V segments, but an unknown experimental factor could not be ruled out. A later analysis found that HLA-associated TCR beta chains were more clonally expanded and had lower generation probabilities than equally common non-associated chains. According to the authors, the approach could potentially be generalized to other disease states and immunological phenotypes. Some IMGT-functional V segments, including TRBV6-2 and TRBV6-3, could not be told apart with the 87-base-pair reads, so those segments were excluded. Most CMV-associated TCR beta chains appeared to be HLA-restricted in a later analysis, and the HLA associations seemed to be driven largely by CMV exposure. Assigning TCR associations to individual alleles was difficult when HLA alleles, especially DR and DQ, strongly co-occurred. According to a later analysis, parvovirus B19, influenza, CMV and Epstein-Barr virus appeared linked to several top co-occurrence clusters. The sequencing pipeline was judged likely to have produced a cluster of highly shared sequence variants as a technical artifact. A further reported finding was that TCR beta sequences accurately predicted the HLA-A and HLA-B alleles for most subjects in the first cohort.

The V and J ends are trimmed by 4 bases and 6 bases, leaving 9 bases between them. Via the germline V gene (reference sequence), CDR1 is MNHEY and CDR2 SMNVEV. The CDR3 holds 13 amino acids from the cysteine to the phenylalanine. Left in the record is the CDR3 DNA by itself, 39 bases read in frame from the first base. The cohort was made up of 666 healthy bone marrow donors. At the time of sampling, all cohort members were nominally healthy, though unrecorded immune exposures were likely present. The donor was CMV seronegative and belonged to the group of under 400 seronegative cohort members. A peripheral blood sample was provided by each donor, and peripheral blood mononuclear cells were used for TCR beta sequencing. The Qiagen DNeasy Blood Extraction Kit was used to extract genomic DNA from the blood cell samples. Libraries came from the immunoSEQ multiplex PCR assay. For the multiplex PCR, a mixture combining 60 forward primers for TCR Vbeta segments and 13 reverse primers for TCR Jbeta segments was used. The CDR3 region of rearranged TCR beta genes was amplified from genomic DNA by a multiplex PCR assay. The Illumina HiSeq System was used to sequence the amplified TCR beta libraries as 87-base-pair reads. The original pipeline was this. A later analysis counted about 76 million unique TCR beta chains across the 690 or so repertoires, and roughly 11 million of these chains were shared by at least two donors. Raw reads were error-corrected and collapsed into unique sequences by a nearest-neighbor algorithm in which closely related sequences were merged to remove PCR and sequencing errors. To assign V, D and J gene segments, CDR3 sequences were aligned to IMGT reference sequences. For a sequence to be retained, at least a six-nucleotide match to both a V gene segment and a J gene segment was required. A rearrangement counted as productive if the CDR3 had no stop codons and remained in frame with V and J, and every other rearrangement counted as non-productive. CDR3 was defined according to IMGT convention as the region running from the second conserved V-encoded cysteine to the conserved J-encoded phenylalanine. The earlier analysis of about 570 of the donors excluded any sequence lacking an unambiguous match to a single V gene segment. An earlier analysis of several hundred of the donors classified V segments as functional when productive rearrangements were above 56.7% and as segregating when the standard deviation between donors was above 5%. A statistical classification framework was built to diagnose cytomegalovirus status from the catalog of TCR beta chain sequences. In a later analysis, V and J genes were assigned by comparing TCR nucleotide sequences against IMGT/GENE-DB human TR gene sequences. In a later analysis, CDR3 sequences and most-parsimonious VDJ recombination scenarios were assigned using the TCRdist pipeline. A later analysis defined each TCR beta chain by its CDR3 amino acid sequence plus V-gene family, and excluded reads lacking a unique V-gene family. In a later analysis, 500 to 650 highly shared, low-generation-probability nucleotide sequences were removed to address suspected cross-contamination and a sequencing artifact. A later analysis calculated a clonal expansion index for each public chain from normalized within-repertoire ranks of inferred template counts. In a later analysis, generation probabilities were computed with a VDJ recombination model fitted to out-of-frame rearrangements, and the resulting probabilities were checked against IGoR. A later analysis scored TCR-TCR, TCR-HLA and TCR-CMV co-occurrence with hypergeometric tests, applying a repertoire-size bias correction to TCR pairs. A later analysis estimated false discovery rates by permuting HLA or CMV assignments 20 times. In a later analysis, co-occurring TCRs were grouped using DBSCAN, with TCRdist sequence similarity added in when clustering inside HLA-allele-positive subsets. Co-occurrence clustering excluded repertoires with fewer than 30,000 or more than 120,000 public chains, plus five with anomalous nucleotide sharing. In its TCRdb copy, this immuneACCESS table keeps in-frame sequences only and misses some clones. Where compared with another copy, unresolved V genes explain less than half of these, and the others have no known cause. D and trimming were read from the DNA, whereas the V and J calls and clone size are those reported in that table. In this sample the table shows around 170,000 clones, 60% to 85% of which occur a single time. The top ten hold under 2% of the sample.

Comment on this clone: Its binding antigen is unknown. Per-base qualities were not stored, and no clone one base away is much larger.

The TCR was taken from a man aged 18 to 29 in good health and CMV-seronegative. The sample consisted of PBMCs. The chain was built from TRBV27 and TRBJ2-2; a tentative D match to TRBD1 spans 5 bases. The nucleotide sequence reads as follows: TGTGCCAGCAGTTCCACAGGACCCGGGGAGCTGTTTTTT. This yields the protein CASSSTGPGELFF.